The present T cell receptor (beta chain) was sequenced within a study of cytomegalovirus exposure and HLA in healthy donors. Comments on this clone: What it binds is not known. One end of the junction varies from germline; a read error may be responsible. Other DNA sequences in this specimen translate into the identical CDR3.

Germline V CDR1 and CDR2: SGHKS, YYEKEE (reference sequence). This CDR3 contains 14 residues. The PCR was carried out with 60 Vbeta primers and 13 Jbeta primers. Clones were sequenced by immunoSEQ multiplex PCR, and TCRdb holds only the in-frame ones, with some missing. The table includes some 57,000 clones, 89% detected once. Study-wide points: Later analysis placed DRB1 highest and HLA-C lowest in TCR association rates, which differed by HLA locus. For cytomegalovirus status, the classifier reportedly gave diagnoses with high specificity and sensitivity.

The sequence came from a man aged 25-45 years in good health and CMV-seropositive. Sequencing input: PBMCs. This chain uses TRBV5-5 with TRBJ2-7; 8 bases line up with TRBD1. CDR3: CASSATGARYEQYF. In DNA, the CDR3 is TGTGCCAGCAGCGCGACAGGGGCCCGCTACGAGCAGTATTTC.